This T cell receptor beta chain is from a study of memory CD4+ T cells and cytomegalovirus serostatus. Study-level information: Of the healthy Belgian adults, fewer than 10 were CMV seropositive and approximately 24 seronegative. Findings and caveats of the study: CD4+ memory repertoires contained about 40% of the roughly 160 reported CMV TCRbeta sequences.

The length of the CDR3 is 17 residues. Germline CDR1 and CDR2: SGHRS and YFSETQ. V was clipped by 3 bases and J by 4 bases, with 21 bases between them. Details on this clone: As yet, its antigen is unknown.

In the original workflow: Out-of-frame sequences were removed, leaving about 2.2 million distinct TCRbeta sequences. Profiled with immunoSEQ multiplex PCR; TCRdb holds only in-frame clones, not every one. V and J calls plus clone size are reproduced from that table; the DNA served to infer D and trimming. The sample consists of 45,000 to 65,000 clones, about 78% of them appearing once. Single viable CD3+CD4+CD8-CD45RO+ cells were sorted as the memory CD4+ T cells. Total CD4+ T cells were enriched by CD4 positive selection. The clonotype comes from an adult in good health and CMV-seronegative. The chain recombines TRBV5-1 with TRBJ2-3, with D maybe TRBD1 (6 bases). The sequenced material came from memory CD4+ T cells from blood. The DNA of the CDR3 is TGCGCCAGCAGCTCTGTCCCACTGGACAGTCTACCAGATACGCAGTATTTT. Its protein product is CASSSVPLDSLPDTQYF.